This T cell receptor beta chain was observed in a study of CD8+CD57+ T cells in acquired aplastic anemia. As for the study in general: Quantities of DNA derived from sorted CD4+ and CD8+ cells averaged roughly 3.4 ug.

This clonotype was picked up one time. The antigen is undetermined. Both TCR beta VDJ combination and CDR3 sequence profiling were carried out. Genomic DNA was the template for this profiling. MiXCR, run by TCRdb on the reads, gives a single entry per CDR3 protein. The sample contains under 350,000 distinct CDR3 sequences, 50% to 70% of which appear only once. Germline CDR1 LGHNA, CDR2 YSLEER. The CDR3 is 16 residues long. The V gene end was trimmed by 0 bases and the J gene end by 8 bases; junction bases not matched to a gene: 9. Study-level findings and limits: Significance was not reached for CD8+ Simpson's diversity between patients and controls. The same twenty-nine CD8+ CDR3 sequences occurred in patients and in controls.

The sequence came from a human donor with severe aplastic anemia or a healthy control (not recorded which). This chain joins TRBV4-3 and TRBJ2-1; 8 nucleotides agree with TRBD2. Sequencing was carried out using sorted CD4+, CD8+, or CD8+CD57+ T cells (not recorded which) from PBMCs. CDR3 amino acids: CASSQDPAGAVDEQFF. CDR3 DNA: TGCGCCAGCAGCCAAGATCCAGCGGGAGCTGTCGATGAGCAGTTCTTC.